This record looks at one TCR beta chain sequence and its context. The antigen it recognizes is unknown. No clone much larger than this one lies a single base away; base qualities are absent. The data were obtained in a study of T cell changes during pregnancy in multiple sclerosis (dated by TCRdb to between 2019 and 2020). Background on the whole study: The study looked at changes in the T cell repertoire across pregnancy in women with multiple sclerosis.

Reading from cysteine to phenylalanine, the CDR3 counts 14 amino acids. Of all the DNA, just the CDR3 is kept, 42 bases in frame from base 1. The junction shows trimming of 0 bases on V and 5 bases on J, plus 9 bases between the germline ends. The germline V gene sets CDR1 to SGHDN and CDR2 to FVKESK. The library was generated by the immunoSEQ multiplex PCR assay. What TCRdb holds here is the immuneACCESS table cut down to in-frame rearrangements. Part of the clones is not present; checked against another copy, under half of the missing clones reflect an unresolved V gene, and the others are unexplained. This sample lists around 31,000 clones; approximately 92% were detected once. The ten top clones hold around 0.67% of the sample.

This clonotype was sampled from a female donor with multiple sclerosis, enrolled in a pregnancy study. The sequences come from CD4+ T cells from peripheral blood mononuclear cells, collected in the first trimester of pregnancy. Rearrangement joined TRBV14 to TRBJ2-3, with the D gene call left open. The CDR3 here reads CASSQDRSVDTQYF. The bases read TGTGCCAGCAGCCAAGATCGAAGCGTAGATACGCAGTATTTT. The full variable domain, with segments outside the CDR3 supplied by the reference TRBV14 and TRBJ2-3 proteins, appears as EAGVTQFPSHSVIEKGQTVTLRCDPISGHDNLYWYRRVMGKEIKFLLHFVKESKQDESGMPNNRFLAERTGGTYSTLKVQPAELEDSGVYFCASSQDRSVDTQYFGPGTRLTVL.